This TCR beta chain is from a study of cytomegalovirus exposure and HLA in healthy donors. Study-wide results and caveats: More clonal expansion characterized HLA-associated TCR beta chains than equally common others in a later analysis.

Germline CDR1 reads SGHDN; CDR2 reads FVKESK. This CDR3 region has 12 residues. Trimming took off 4 bases at V and 9 bases at J, with 12 bases between the two ends. Researchers ran the PCR with 60 Vbeta and 13 Jbeta primers. Profiled with immunoSEQ multiplex PCR; TCRdb holds only in-frame clones, not every one. Seen here are under 200,000 clones, roughly 80% observed once, and the top ten hold less than 0.65%. With respect to this clone: Its specificity is not known.

The TCR sequence derives from a woman aged 45 to 65 in good health and CMV-seronegative. The chain is built from TRBV14 and TRBJ1-2; D gene uncertain. The sequencing input was PBMCs. CDR3 protein: CASSPSGRSYTF. CDR3 nucleotide sequence: TGTGCCAGCAGCCCGAGCGGGAGGAGCTACACCTTC.